The T cell receptor (beta chain) described here comes from a study of cytomegalovirus exposure and HLA in healthy donors. Findings and caveats of the study: With later analysis, a missense DCLRE1C variant became linked to TCR beta V- and J-gene trimming.

The length of the CDR3 is 15 residues. Germline V lookup: CDR1 MNHNS, CDR2 SASEGT. The V end lost 8 bases, the J end lost 0 bases, and 16 bases lay between the germline ends. The PCR used 60 Vbeta and 13 Jbeta primers. Clones were sequenced by immunoSEQ multiplex PCR, and TCRdb holds only the in-frame ones, with some missing. The data contain 80,000 to 95,000 clones, 55% to 75% of them singletons. This clone was counted a few times. As yet, its antigen is unknown. The specimen sequenced was PBMCs. The receptor was isolated from a woman aged 50 to 65 in good health and CMV-seropositive. The J gene is TRBJ1-1, the V gene TRBV6-1; perhaps TRBD1 as D (5 bases). CDR3 nucleotides: TGTGCCAGCGTCACCCCTGGGGCTCTGAACACTGAAGCTTTCTTT. Translating it yields CASVTPGALNTEAFF.